This T cell receptor (beta chain) was recorded in a study of shared clonotypes between healthy human individuals. Across the study: Used for every donor were three CD4 naive, three CD4 memory, two CD8 naive and one CD8 memory plate. General study points: Enrolling few donors narrowed the genetic and exposure-history diversity that was represented.

Losses at the gene ends were 3 bases for V and 6 bases for J; bases not matched to a gene: 6. Germline lookup yields CDR1 KGHSH and CDR2 LQKENI. This CDR3 region has 14 residues. In the source study's methods: Sequence data from immunoSEQ were junction-only and lacked quality scores; consequently, filtering differed. Assay used: immunoSEQ multiplex PCR; TCRdb lists only in-frame clones, some missing. The V and J calls and clone size are taken from that table; D and trimming were inferred from the DNA. The sample lists around 2.5 million clones; roughly 93% were seen once. This clone came up a few times. Antigen: not known.

Material: naive CD4+ T cells from PBMCs. Stated subset: CD45RA+ positively selected. The sequence was obtained from a man younger than 35 in good health. Some clones in this sample may be carry-over from other donors' samples. The chain combines TRBV18 with TRBJ1-2; TRBD1 matches 8 bases. The CDR3 region has the DNA TGTGCCAGCTCACCTTGGACAGGGAAAGATGGCTACACCTTC. Translating it yields CASSPWTGKDGYTF.